This TCR beta chain was sequenced during a study of beta chain features in type 1 diabetes (dated by TCRdb to between 2017 and 2018). In the study overall: Mean age, gender distribution, total cell number and subset yield were not different between patients and healthy donors. Across all samples, 90 million to 130 million sorted cells were examined, and cell number per subset correlated strongly with RNA yield. In the study, TCRB repertoires of sorted circulating CD4+ T cell subsets from recently diagnosed type 1 diabetes patients were compared with those of matched healthy donors. Whereas all 30 or so donors provided naive and central memory subsets, regulatory and stem cell-like memory subsets were isolated from just 8 patients and roughly eight healthy donors. The study at large found these results: In all four CD4+ subsets, TCRB CDR3 length was moderately but significantly shorter in type 1 diabetes patients. Because cDNA was sequenced instead of genomic DNA, highly expressing activated cells could be over-represented, though the groups showed no difference in activation or CD3 levels. Because the HLA sub-analyses included only small numbers of individuals, any influence of HLA type on TCRB rearrangement was left unresolved. Patients with type 1 diabetes made fewer insertions and deleted more nucleotides at VDJ recombination sites, implying thymic rearrangement abnormalities. PCR might favor shorter templates, but patient and control samples were amplified and corrected together, so any skew would affect both groups equally. The naive, central memory and regulatory TCRB repertoires appeared to resemble one another more closely among patients than among healthy donors.

Each donor gave one peripheral blood draw, roughly 120 mL on average, collected into heparinised tubes. Naive, central memory, regulatory and stem cell-like memory CD4+ T cells were sorted on a BD FACSAria II using a panel including CD45RO, CCR7, CD25, CD127, CD95 and CD27. A purity above 98% was achieved for all sorted populations. PBMCs were isolated right away by Lymphoprep density gradient centrifugation and were stained directly, without culture. Samples were stained and sorted in pairs, with one healthy donor and one patient per experiment, so that batch effects were minimized. The High Capacity cDNA Reverse Transcription Kit was used to reverse transcribe all of the isolated RNA, meaning that expressed TCRB transcripts were what got sequenced. Deep immunoSEQ sequencing was applied to naive, central memory and regulatory T cell samples, giving an average of around 3.4 million total reads per sample. After sorted cells were lysed in RLT buffer, RNA was extracted with DNase-treated RNeasy Micro or Mini kits, with the choice depending on cell number. Each cell subset was processed separately to prevent cross-contamination, with patient and healthy donor samples processed together. Using the immunoSEQ multiplex PCR, TCRB sequences were amplified from cDNA into 87-bp fragments spanning the CDR3 region. Sequencing of the amplicons was done on the Illumina HiSeq platform. The paper's data handling went like this. Synthetic template baselines were used to correct PCR bias computationally, reads within Hamming distance 2 were collapsed, and singletons that could not be merged were discarded. Reads were aligned against IMGT to assign V, D and J genes, CDR3 length and insertions or deletions at six rearrangement sites. Within each subset, clonotype counts were normalized to sorted cell number, after which true diversity and Gini coefficients were computed with the tcR R package. The overlap coefficient, calculated on TCRB nucleotide sequences, was used to measure repertoire sharing. Sourced from immuneACCESS, this table was stored by TCRdb with only in-frame sequences that have V and J called. A share of the clones is absent; for the studies checked, an unresolved V gene accounts for under half, and the remainder has no known explanation. V and J calls and clone size are given by that table; D and trimming were obtained from the DNA. The sample table records around 150,000 clones; 7.5% to 9.5% of these occur just once. The ten largest clones take up 0.54% of the sample.

Of note for this clone: Its antigen has not been determined. Per-base quality was not reported, and no clone a single base away is much larger than it.

Via the germline V gene (reference sequence), CDR1 is LNHNV and CDR2 YYDKDF. V drops 0 bases and J drops 4 bases, leaving 15 bases in between. The cysteine opens and the phenylalanine closes a CDR3 of 16 amino acids. The DNA shown is the 48-base CDR3, in frame from base 1. The sequence links TRBV15 to TRBJ1-2; tentative D gene TRBD1, with 5 bases matching. Material: central memory CD4+ T cells from blood. The receptor was derived from a woman between 18 and 30 years old with type 1 diabetes. The CDR3 protein sequence reads: CATSRDLVRAGYGYTF. The nucleotide sequence is TGTGCCACCAGCAGAGATCTCGTCAGGGCCGGCTATGGCTACACCTTC.